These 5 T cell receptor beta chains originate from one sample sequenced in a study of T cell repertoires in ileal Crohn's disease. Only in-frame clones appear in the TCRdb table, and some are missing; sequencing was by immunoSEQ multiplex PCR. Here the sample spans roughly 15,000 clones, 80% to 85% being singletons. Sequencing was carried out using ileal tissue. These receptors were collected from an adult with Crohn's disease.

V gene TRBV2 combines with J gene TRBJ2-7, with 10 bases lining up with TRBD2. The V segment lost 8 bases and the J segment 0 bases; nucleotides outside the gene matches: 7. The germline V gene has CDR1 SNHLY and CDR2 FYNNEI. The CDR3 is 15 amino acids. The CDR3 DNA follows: TGTGCCAGCGGCGGGCTAGCGGGGGTCTCCTACGAGCAGTACTTC. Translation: CASGGLAGVSYEQYF.

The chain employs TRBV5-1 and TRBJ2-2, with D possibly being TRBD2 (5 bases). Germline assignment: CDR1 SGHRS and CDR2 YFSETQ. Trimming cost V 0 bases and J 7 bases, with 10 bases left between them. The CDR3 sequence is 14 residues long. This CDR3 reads CASSLVARGGELFF. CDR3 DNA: TGCGCCAGCAGCTTGGTAGCTCGGGGCGGGGAGCTGTTTTTT.

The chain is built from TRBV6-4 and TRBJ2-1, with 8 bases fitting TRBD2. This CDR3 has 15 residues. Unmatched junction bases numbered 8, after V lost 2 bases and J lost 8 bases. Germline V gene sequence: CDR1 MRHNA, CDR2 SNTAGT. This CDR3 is CASSDAGGRFDEQFF. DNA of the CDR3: TGTGCCAGCAGTGACGCGGGAGGAAGATTCGATGAGCAGTTCTTC.

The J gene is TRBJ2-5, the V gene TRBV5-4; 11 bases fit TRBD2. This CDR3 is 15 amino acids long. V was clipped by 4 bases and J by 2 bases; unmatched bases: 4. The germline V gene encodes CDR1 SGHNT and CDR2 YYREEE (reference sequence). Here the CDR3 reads CASSRTSGRQETQYF. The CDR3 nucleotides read TGTGCCAGCAGCCGGACTAGCGGGCGTCAAGAGACCCAGTACTTC.

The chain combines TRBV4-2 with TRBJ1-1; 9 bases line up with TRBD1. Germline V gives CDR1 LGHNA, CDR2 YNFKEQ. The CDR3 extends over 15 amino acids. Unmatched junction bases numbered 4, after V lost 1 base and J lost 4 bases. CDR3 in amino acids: CASSQAKTGGTEAFF. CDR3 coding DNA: TGTGCCAGCAGCCAAGCAAAGACAGGGGGCACTGAAGCTTTCTTT.